The 13 T cell receptor beta chains in this list originate from one sample, sequenced in a study of CD8 T cells in ankylosing spondylitis. Regarding the study as a whole: Among TCR beta sequences, a motif of roughly 8 highly homologous variants appeared characteristic of ankylosing spondylitis blood.

For these receptors, no antigen is known. TCRdb passed the 5' RACE reads through MiXCR, listing each CDR3 protein once. The repertoire holds some 840,000 distinct CDR3 sequences, roughly 12% seen once, with about 0.5% in the top ten. Sequences were obtained from blood, either unsorted or a sorted T cell fraction (not recorded which). Every receptor here comes from a male donor with ankylosing spondylitis.

This clonotype has ten or more counts. The chain recombines TRBV5-1 with TRBJ2-7; D is perhaps TRBD2 (6 bases). The V gene's germline CDR1 is SGHRS and CDR2 YFSETQ. V was trimmed by 0 bases and J by 7 bases, leaving 8 bases between them. There are 12 residues in the CDR3. The DNA for the CDR3 is TGCGCCAGCAGCTTGGTGGAGGGAGAGCAGTACTTC. Amino acids: CASSLVEGEQYF.

This clonotype was observed a few times. The genes are TRBV11-3 and TRBJ2-5; 10 bases match TRBD1. CDR1 and CDR2 (germline): SGHNT, YENEEA. V trimming: 5 bases; J trimming: 5 bases; junction bases outside the gene matches: 2. This CDR3 comprises 13 residues. CDR3 DNA sequence: TGTGCCAGCAGCCGACAGGGGGCTGAGACCCAGTACTTC. It encodes CASSRQGAETQYF. The whole variable domain, remainder taken from reference TRBV11-3 and TRBJ2-5, is EAGVVQSPRYKIIEKKQPVAFWCNPISGHNTLYWYLQNLGQGPELLIRYENEEAVDDSQLPKDRFSAERLKGVDSTLKIQPAELGDSAVYLCASSRQGAETQYFGPGTRLLVL.

There are a few counts of this clonotype. The V and J genes are TRBV20-1 and TRBJ1-1, with 7 bases fitting TRBD1. The length of the CDR3 is 15 residues. V shed 3 bases, J shed 4 bases, and the junction held 11 bases outside the gene matches. Germline-derived CDR1 and CDR2 are DFQATT and SNEGSKA (reference sequence). CDR3 in amino acids: CSASPTGQAFTEAFF. As DNA, the CDR3 is TGCAGTGCTAGTCCCACCGGACAGGCCTTCACTGAAGCTTTCTTT.

The chain joins TRBV7-9 to TRBJ2-7, with D tentatively TRBD1 (6 bases). Trimming took 1 base from V and 3 from J, leaving 10 bases between them. There are 14 residues in the CDR3. The germline gives CDR1 SEHNR, CDR2 FQNEAQ (reference sequence). The CDR3, as DNA: TGTGCCAGCAGCTTAGTCACAGGGATCTACGAGCAGTACTTC. Its protein is CASSLVTGIYEQYF.

This clonotype was found many times. CDR3 nucleotides: TGTGCCAGCAGCCCCGGGACAGCGAGCTCCTACGAGCAGTACTTC. It is translated as CASSPGTASSYEQYF. The V call is TRBV28, the J call TRBJ2-7; TRBD1 matches at 7 bases. The length of the CDR3 is 15 residues. The germline V gene has CDR1 MDHEN and CDR2 SYDVKM. The trim removed 6 bases at V and 0 bases at J, leaving 8 bases unmatched.

On this clonotype: This may be a read error, as it is one base from a much larger clone. The rearrangement links TRBV4-2 to TRBJ1-6; D gene ambiguous. V was clipped by 3 bases and J by 7 bases, with 4 bases between them. Germline V lookup: CDR1 LGHNA, CDR2 YNFKEQ. This CDR3 is 12 amino acids long. DNA for the CDR3: TGTGCCAGCAGCCACAGGAATTCACCCCTCCACTTT. Translating it yields CASSHRNSPLHF.

This sequence joins TRBV4-3 and TRBJ2-3; TRBD1 agrees at 10 bases. The CDR3 has 15 amino acids. The germline CDR1 and CDR2 sequences are LGHNA and YSLEER. The ends lost 5 bases at V and 6 bases at J; junction bases unmatched: 8. The CDR3 DNA reads TGCGCCAGCAGCTACTCACCGGGACAGGGGGATACGCAGTATTTT. This encodes CASSYSPGQGDTQYF.

This clonotype was picked up a small number of times. This chain joins TRBV4-3 and TRBJ2-3; D perhaps matches TRBD1 (7 bases). Germline V lookup: CDR1 LGHNA, CDR2 YSLEER. The germline V and J ends were trimmed by 0 bases and 3 bases, with 16 bases remaining between them. CDR3 length: 17 residues. CDR3 nucleotides: TGCGCCAGCAGCCAAGACGGAGGGGGCCTCAGGACAGATACGCAGTATTTT. It yields the protein CASSQDGGGLRTDTQYF.

The rearrangement links TRBV20-1 to TRBJ1-1, with TRBD1 matching 11 bases. The CDR3 extends over 14 amino acids. J was trimmed by 9 bases and V by 0 bases; bases with no gene match: 6. In germline, CDR1 is DFQATT, CDR2 SNEGSKA (reference sequence). The CDR3 sequence is CSARDPGQGAKAFF. The CDR3 coding sequence is TGCAGTGCTAGAGATCCCGGACAGGGGGCGAAAGCTTTCTTT.

In this sample, this clonotype turned up a few times. The chain combines TRBV20-1 with TRBJ2-1; TRBD2 matches at 12 bases. V was clipped by 3 bases and J by 7 bases; unmatched bases: 22. Germline V gene sequence: CDR1 DFQATT, CDR2 SNEGSKA (reference sequence). CDR3 length: 20 amino acids. The CDR3 sequence: CSARDRWGLAGGPSGNEQFF. CDR3 coding DNA: TGCAGTGCTAGGGATCGGTGGGGGCTAGCGGGAGGGCCCTCAGGTAATGAGCAGTTCTTC.

In its sample, this clonotype was seen a few times. The chain links TRBV3-1 to TRBJ2-6, with D possibly TRBD2 on 5 matching bases. Per the germline V gene, CDR1 is LGHDT and CDR2 is YNNKEL (reference sequence). CDR3 size: 18 residues. The germline V and J ends were trimmed by 2 bases and 2 bases, with 16 bases remaining between them. In nucleotides, the CDR3 is TGTGCCAGCAGCCAACAGCGTCGGGGTTCTACTGGGGCCAACGTCCTGACTTTC. Residues: CASSQQRRGSTGANVLTF.

Note on this clonotype: The junction departs from germline at one end; a sequencing error may be responsible. The chain combines TRBV7-7 with TRBJ2-7, with unresolved D. CDR1 is SSHAT, CDR2 FNYEAQ, per germline (reference sequence). This CDR3 has 13 residues. Here the CDR3 reads CASSLSPGGEQYF. The CDR3 nucleotides read TGTGCTAGCAGCTTATCGCCAGGCGGCGAGCAGTACTTC.

V is TRBV29-1 and J is TRBJ1-4; a weak D match, TRBD1 (5 bases). With 0 bases removed from V and 8 bases from J, the gap between germline ends came to 13 bases. Germline CDR1 reads SQVTM; CDR2 reads ANQGSEA. This CDR3 is built from 14 residues. CDR3 bases: TGCAGCGTTGAAGATCCGCAGGGTAGCGAAAAACTGTTTTTT. Translating it yields CSVEDPQGSEKLFF.